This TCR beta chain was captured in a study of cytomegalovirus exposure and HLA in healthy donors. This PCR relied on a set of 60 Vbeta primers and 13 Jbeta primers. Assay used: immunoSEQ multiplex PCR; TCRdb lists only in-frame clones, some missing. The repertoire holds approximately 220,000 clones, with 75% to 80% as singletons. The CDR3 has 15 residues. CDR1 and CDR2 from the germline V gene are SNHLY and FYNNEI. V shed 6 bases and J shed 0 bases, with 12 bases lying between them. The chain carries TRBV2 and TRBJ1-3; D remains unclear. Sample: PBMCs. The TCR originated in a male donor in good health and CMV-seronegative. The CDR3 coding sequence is TGTGCCAGCAGGTTGGGCAGTAGCTCTGGAAACACCATATATTTT. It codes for CASRLGSSSGNTIYF.